This record covers a single T cell receptor beta chain. Blood samples were obtained at baseline, cycle 4 day 1, and cycle 7 day 1. Here immunoSEQ multiplex PCR was the method, and the copy in TCRdb shows in-frame clones only, minus some. The sample carries 55,000 to 85,000 clones, about 85% recorded once. This specimen comes from a study of OX40 agonist ivuxolimab in advanced cancers. Background on the study: Patients received ivuxolimab, an agonistic anti-OX40 (CD134) antibody. Cancers in dose escalation were hepatocellular, melanoma, renal cell and head and neck.

The CDR3 totals 14 residues. Between the trimmed V and J ends, which lost 0 bases and 4 bases, there was a span of 9 bases. The germline V gene encodes CDR1 KGHSH and CDR2 LQKENI. Specimen: CD4+ or CD8+ T cells sorted from blood, collected in a trial of the OX40 agonist ivuxolimab. This sequence joins TRBV18 and TRBJ1-2; tentative D call: TRBD1 (6 bases). The source is an adult with an advanced solid tumor such as melanoma, head and neck, liver or kidney cancer. CDR3 in DNA: TGTGCCAGCTCACCACCAACAGGGACCTATGGCTACACCTTC. It encodes CASSPPTGTYGYTF.